What follows are 19 T cell receptor beta chains derived from one specimen sequenced in a study of regulatory T cells in long-lasting Graves disease. Stated time point: newly diagnosed GD, antithyroid drugs for less than 3 months. TCR sequences were obtained from RNA taken from PBMCs. Building the TCR beta libraries relied on iRepertoire HTBI primers, and CDR3 regions underwent Arm-PCR. TCRdb analysed the multiplex PCR reads with MiXCR anew, one entry per CDR3 protein. This table has roughly 610,000 distinct CDR3 sequences, roughly 15% appearing once. A further study also used this sample, focusing on T cells in Graves' hyperthyroidism and ophthalmopathy.

Specimen: peripheral blood mononuclear cells (PBMCs), collected at new diagnosis, from a patient treated with antithyroid drugs. Every receptor here comes from a woman in her thirties with Graves disease.

J is TRBJ2-6 and V is TRBV3-1; a possible D gene is TRBD1 (6 bases). V was pared by 1 base and J by 3 bases, with 10 bases between. The CDR3 is 16 amino acids. CDR1 LGHDT and CDR2 YNNKEL come from the germline V gene (reference sequence). CDR3: CASSQALTGGANVLTF. DNA of the CDR3: TGTGCCAGCAGCCAAGCTTTGACAGGTGGGGCCAACGTCCTGACTTTC.

The chain employs TRBV28 and TRBJ2-7; no reliable D call. Germline loops: CDR1 MDHEN, CDR2 SYDVKM. With 7 bases removed from V and 6 bases from J, the gap between germline ends came to 13 bases. This CDR3 is built from 12 residues. CDR3 sequence (DNA): TGTGCCAGCAACCTTTTGACCGGCGAGCAGTACTTC. Protein: CASNLLTGEQYF.

A note on this clonotype: A much more abundant neighbour one base away suggests this may be a read error. The V call is TRBV24-1, the J call TRBJ2-3; perhaps TRBD2 as D (5 bases). The CDR3 is 14 residues long. Trimming cost V 5 bases and J 1 base, with 9 bases left between them. Germline-derived CDR1 and CDR2 are KGHDR and SFDVKD. CDR3 residues: CATSGTGGTDTQYF. For the CDR3, the DNA is TGTGCCACCAGTGGAACCGGGGGCACAGATACGCAGTATTTT.

This clonotype showed up many times. The chain couples TRBV2 to TRBJ1-1, with D hard to call. V was shortened by 5 bases and J by 1 base, with 11 bases between the two germline ends. CDR1 and CDR2 from the germline V gene are SNHLY and FYNNEI. The CDR3 is 14 residues long. The CDR3 bases are TGTGCCAGCAGTAATCGTCGAGGGAACACTGAAGCTTTCTTT. As protein: CASSNRRGNTEAFF.

This clonotype has a count of ten or more. The chain carries TRBV3-1 and TRBJ2-2; D not resolved. CDR1 is LGHDT and CDR2 is YNNKEL in the germline V gene (reference sequence). The CDR3 consists of 14 residues. Trimming shortened V by 4 bases and J by 3 bases, and 9 bases separated the two germline ends. The CDR3 region is CASSPDTYTGELFF. CDR3 in DNA: TGTGCCAGCAGCCCAGACACGTACACCGGGGAGCTGTTTTTT.

The chain carries TRBV5-5 and TRBJ2-1; unclear D gene. The CDR3 loop spans 14 amino acids. Between the trimmed V and J ends, which lost 4 bases and 5 bases, there was a span of 13 bases. CDR1 SGHKS and CDR2 YYEKEE come from the germline V gene (reference sequence). This CDR3 reads CASSQGLDDNEQFF. DNA of the CDR3: TGTGCCAGCAGCCAAGGCCTCGACGACAATGAGCAGTTCTTC. Supplemented by reference TRBV5-5 and TRBJ2-1, the full variable domain reads DAGVTQSPTHLIKTRGQQVTLRCSPISGHKSVSWYQQVLGQGPQFIFQYYEKEERGRGNFPDRFSARQFPNYSSELNVNALLLGDSALYLCASSQGLDDNEQFFGPGTRLTVL.

This clonotype was counted ten times or more. This chain uses TRBV7-9 with TRBJ1-5; 9 nucleotides line up with TRBD1. After removal of 5 bases from V and 7 bases from J, the junction contained 6 bases not matched to a gene. The CDR3 contains 14 residues. Germline assignment: CDR1 SEHNR and CDR2 FQNEAQ (reference sequence). DNA of the CDR3: TGTGCCAGCAGCCTCGGGACAGGGCCCCAGCCCCAGCATTTT. Translated, it gives CASSLGTGPQPQHF.

The CDR3: CASTLGTGGDEQFF. The CDR3 bases are TGTGCCAGCACCTTGGGGACAGGGGGCGATGAGCAGTTCTTC. The V gene is TRBV12-3 or TRBV12-4, the J gene TRBJ2-1; 12 nucleotides agree with TRBD1. The CDR3 has 14 amino acids. V lost 7 bases to trimming and J lost 8 bases; unmatched junction nucleotides: 6.

This clonotype was detected only a few times. A much larger clonotype is one base distant, so this may be a read error. The genes are TRBV7-9 and TRBJ2-3; D is unclear. The CDR3 extends over 12 amino acids. V was cut by 5 bases and J by 6 bases, with 9 bases left in between. Germline V gene sequence: CDR1 SEHNR, CDR2 FQNEAQ (reference sequence). In nucleotides, the CDR3 is TGTGCCAGCAGCCCCCAGGTGGATACGCAGTATTTT. Its translation: CASSPQVDTQYF.

This clonotype was picked up a small number of times. CDR3 loop: CASKAGTITGELFF. The CDR3 bases are TGCGCCAGCAAGGCGGGGACTATCACCGGGGAGCTGTTTTTT. The V call is TRBV5-1, the J call TRBJ2-2; 7 positions agree with TRBD2. This CDR3 comprises 14 residues. Germline lookup yields CDR1 SGHRS and CDR2 YFSETQ. The J segment lost 4 bases and the V segment lost 6 bases, leaving 6 bases of the junction unmatched.

This clonotype was counted many times. The chain employs TRBV20-1 and TRBJ1-5, with D possibly matching TRBD1 (5 bases). The CDR3 is 14 residues long. V lost 5 bases to trimming and J lost 3 bases, with 14 bases between them. Germline values: CDR1 DFQATT, CDR2 SNEGSKA (reference sequence). The CDR3 bases are TGCAGTGCTGGGCAAGGACACATCAATCAGCCCCAGCATTTT. This translates into CSAGQGHINQPQHF.

Details on this clonotype: A clone one base away is much larger, so this may be a read error. The chain is built from TRBV6-1 and TRBJ1-2; 7 bases are a match to TRBD1. The CDR3 is made up of 12 amino acids. Germline V gene lookup returns CDR1 MNHNS and CDR2 SASEGT. In DNA form, the CDR3 reads TGTGCCAGCCTCGGACAGGAGTATGGCCACACCTTC. Amino acid sequence: CASLGQEYGHTF.

The chain links TRBV5-1 to TRBJ1-1, with D tentatively TRBD1 (5 bases). CDR3 length: 14 residues. The germline V gene has CDR1 SGHRS and CDR2 YFSETQ. Between the trimmed V and J ends, which lost 3 bases and 4 bases, there was a span of 13 bases. The CDR3 loop reads CASSWGGWGTEAFF. DNA of the CDR3: TGCGCCAGCAGCTGGGGGGGGTGGGGCACTGAAGCTTTCTTT.

This clonotype was seen many times. The V and J genes are TRBV3-1 and TRBJ2-5; 12 nucleotides agree with TRBD2. V lost 3 bases and J lost 0; bases outside the gene matches: 14. Germline values: CDR1 LGHDT, CDR2 YNNKEL (reference sequence). This CDR3 has 20 residues. CDR3 DNA sequence: TGTGCCAGCAGCCACCCAACGGACAACCTAGCGGGAGGGTACCAAGAGACCCAGTACTTC. Translation: CASSHPTDNLAGGYQETQYF.

The genes are TRBV9 and TRBJ2-2; D is possibly TRBD1 or TRBD2 (5 bases each). This CDR3 spans 14 amino acids. Germline V lookup: CDR1 SGDLS, CDR2 YYNGEE. Trimming took off 6 bases at V and 5 bases at J, with 14 bases between the two ends. The CDR3 here is CASTFGWGTGELFF. The CDR3 DNA reads TGTGCCAGCACCTTCGGGTGGGGGACCGGGGAGCTGTTTTTT.

This chain joins TRBV15 and TRBJ1-1; no firm D call. Germline CDR1 and CDR2: LNHNV and YYDKDF (reference sequence). Trimming shortened V by 0 bases and J by 2 bases, and 4 bases separated the two germline ends. There are 13 residues in the CDR3. CDR3 residues: CATSRELNTEAFF. In DNA, the CDR3 is TGTGCCACCAGCAGAGAGCTAAACACTGAAGCTTTCTTT. Together with reference TRBV15 and TRBJ1-1, the CDR3 gives the full variable domain: DAMVIQNPRYQVTQFGKPVTLSCSQTLNHNVMYWYQQKSSQAPKLLFHYYDKDFNNEADTPDNFQSRRPNTSFCFLDIRSPGLGDTAMYLCATSRELNTEAFFGQGTRLTVV.

At least ten counts were recorded for this clonotype. A much larger clone is a single base away; this may be a read error. This chain connects TRBV7-3 to TRBJ2-2; possibly TRBD2 for D (5 bases). V was pared by 2 bases and J by 1 base, with 5 bases between. The CDR3 contains 14 residues. Germline CDR1 and CDR2: SGHTA and FQGTGA. The CDR3 region is CASSLEGNTGELFF. As DNA, the CDR3 is TGTGCCAGCAGCTTAGAGGGGAACACCGGGGAGCTGTTTTTT.

This clonotype was counted ten times or more. The chain carries TRBV29-1 and TRBJ1-1; D possibly corresponds to TRBD1 (5 bases). Germline CDR1 is SQVTM and CDR2 is ANQGSEA. The V end was cut by 4 bases, the J end by 1 base, with 10 bases between. There are 13 residues in the CDR3. Here the CDR3 DNA reads TGCAGCGTTGTGTGGGGGAAGAACACTGAAGCTTTCTTT. It translates to CSVVWGKNTEAFF.

This clonotype has a count of ten or more. This sequence joins TRBV12-3 or TRBV12-4 and TRBJ2-5; D not certain. CDR3 length: 15 amino acids. The V end was cut by 1 base, the J end by 1 base, with 10 bases between. CDR3 DNA: TGTGCCAGCAGTTTAGGGCAGGCCTCCCAAGAGACCCAGTACTTC. It specifies CASSLGQASQETQYF.